This T cell receptor beta chain derives from a study of cytomegalovirus exposure and HLA in healthy donors. Assay: immunoSEQ multiplex PCR; the TCRdb copy retains only in-frame clones and omits some. Here the sample spans around 140,000 clones, around 84% being singletons. About this clone: What it recognizes is unknown.

Broader study findings: Published work reported that the classifier diagnosed cytomegalovirus status with high specificity and sensitivity.

Deletions cut 3 bases from V and 1 base from J, with 13 bases between. CDR1 is SGHRS and CDR2 is YFSETQ in the germline V gene. This CDR3 has 15 residues. Sequences were obtained from PBMCs. The chain is built from TRBV5-1 and TRBJ1-1; a possible D gene is TRBD1 (6 bases). This receptor was obtained from a man younger than 30 in good health and CMV-seropositive. The CDR3 sequence is CASSWIGTPNTEAFF. The CDR3 bases are TGCGCCAGCAGCTGGATAGGGACACCGAACACTGAAGCTTTCTTT.